The following is a TCR beta chain sequence with its context. This entry is derived from a study of blood T cell repertoires in COVID-19. The wider study: Samples came from the United States, Italy and Spain, spanning acute and convalescent COVID-19. T cells, B-cell-depleted T cells, or PBMCs provided the cDNA or gDNA that served as material.

CDR3 length equals 12 residues. Trimming left V 5 bases short and J 7 bases short, with 8 bases between. Per the original methods: Estimated nucleated cell counts came from reference gene primer amplification. Assay: immunoSEQ multiplex PCR; the TCRdb copy retains only in-frame clones and omits some. The DNA was the basis for D and trimming; V, J and clone size are from that table. The sample includes about 270,000 clones, around 87% seen only once; the top ten take roughly 2.3%. Researchers sorted participants into cohorts using their self-reported clinical history. This sequence originates from a woman between 18 and 29 years old who had recovered from COVID-19. What was sequenced was PBMCs or T cells enriched from blood (not recorded which). The genes are TRBV12-3 or TRBV12-4 and TRBJ2-2; D may be TRBD2 (6 bases). DNA of the CDR3: TGTGCCAGCAGTCACGGGGGCGGGGAGCTGTTTTTT. This gives the protein CASSHGGGELFF.